This is a list of T cell receptor beta chains from one sample in a study of T cells in Graves' hyperthyroidism and ophthalmopathy. TCRdb analysed the multiplex PCR reads with MiXCR anew, one entry per CDR3 protein. The data show 600,000 to 750,000 distinct CDR3 sequences, 17% seen once. The material sequenced was blood. All receptors come from a middle-aged man with Graves' hyperthyroidism. Both conserved end residues are part of each CDR3. A D gene is named only where the DNA matches it firmly. Clone size is given for some rows only: seen once, a few or many times, or a class if the clone is expanded.

clone_size: many
v_call: TRBV7-2
j_call: TRBJ2-5
d_call: -
cdr3_nt: TGTGCCAGCAGCTTAGGTTTAGAGGGGACCCAGTACTTC
cdr3_aa: CASSLGLEGTQYF

clone_size: few
v_call: TRBV7-3
j_call: TRBJ2-3
d_call: -
cdr3_nt: TGTGCCAGCAGCTTAACTTTGGACTACACAGATACGCAGTATTTT
cdr3_aa: CASSLTLDYTDTQYF

clone_size: many
v_call: TRBV5-1
j_call: TRBJ2-2
d_call: -
cdr3_nt: TGCGCCAGCAGCTTGGGTGTGACAACTAACACCGGGGAGCTGTTTTTT
cdr3_aa: CASSLGVTTNTGELFF

clone_size: many
v_call: TRBV11-2
j_call: TRBJ2-7
d_call: TRBD2
cdr3_nt: TGTGCCAGCAGCATGACTAGCGGGAGGAGCTCCTACGAGCAGTACTTC
cdr3_aa: CASSMTSGRSSYEQYF

clone_size: -
v_call: TRBV27
j_call: TRBJ2-7
d_call: -
cdr3_nt: TGTGCCAGCAGTCCATCCGGACCCTACTACGAGCAGTACTTC
cdr3_aa: CASSPSGPYYEQYF

clone_size: few
v_call: TRBV30
j_call: TRBJ1-5
d_call: -
cdr3_nt: TGTGCCTGGAGTTCCCTCGGGGGCAATCAGCCCCAGCATTTT
cdr3_aa: CAWSSLGGNQPQHF

clone_size: many
v_call: TRBV20-1
j_call: TRBJ1-2
d_call: -
cdr3_nt: TGCAGTGCTAGAGATGAGGGTAACAATGGCTACACCTTC
cdr3_aa: CSARDEGNNGYTF

clone_size: many
v_call: TRBV7-2
j_call: TRBJ2-4
d_call: -
cdr3_nt: TGTGCCAGCAGCCCCCTGGACGGGTACATTCAGTACTTC
cdr3_aa: CASSPLDGYIQYF

clone_size: many
v_call: TRBV27
j_call: TRBJ1-6
d_call: -
cdr3_nt: TGTGCCAGCAGCCCCCGACAGAGCTCTAATTCACCCCTCCACTTT
cdr3_aa: CASSPRQSSNSPLHF

clone_size: -
v_call: TRBV7-8
j_call: TRBJ2-1
d_call: TRBD2
cdr3_nt: TGTGCCAGCAGCTTATGGCTAGCGGGAGGTTGGGGGTACAATGAGCAGTTCTTC
cdr3_aa: CASSLWLAGGWGYNEQFF

clone_size: many
v_call: TRBV12-3/TRBV12-4
j_call: TRBJ1-5
d_call: -
cdr3_nt: TGTGCCAGCAGTGACGACGGGCATAGCAATCAGCCCCAGCATTTT
cdr3_aa: CASSDDGHSNQPQHF

clone_size: few
v_call: TRBV19
j_call: TRBJ2-2
d_call: -
cdr3_nt: TGTGCCAGTAGACCAGCGAGTCCCGGGGAGCTGTTTTTT
cdr3_aa: CASRPASPGELFF

clone_size: few
v_call: TRBV28
j_call: TRBJ2-7
d_call: TRBD2
cdr3_nt: TGTGCCAGCAGTTCGCAACTAGCGGGGGCAGCCTACGAGCAGTACTTC
cdr3_aa: CASSSQLAGAAYEQYF

clone_size: -
v_call: TRBV6-1
j_call: TRBJ1-2
d_call: TRBD1
cdr3_nt: TGTGCCAGCAGTAAAGAAAGGCCAGGGGGCACTAACTATGGCTACACCTTC
cdr3_aa: CASSKERPGGTNYGYTF

clone_size: -
v_call: TRBV6-1
j_call: TRBJ1-5
d_call: TRBD1
cdr3_nt: TGTGCCAGCAGTGAATGGACAGGGGGCGGCCAGCCCCAGCATTTT
cdr3_aa: CASSEWTGGGQPQHF

clone_size: -
v_call: TRBV13
j_call: TRBJ2-1
d_call: TRBD2
cdr3_nt: TGTGCCAGCAGCTCCCCAGCGGGAGGTTCCAATGAGCAGTTCTTC
cdr3_aa: CASSSPAGGSNEQFF

clone_size: -
v_call: TRBV11-2
j_call: TRBJ1-4
d_call: TRBD1
cdr3_nt: TGTGCCAGCAGCCTGGGGACAGCTCAATTTGGAGAAAAACTGTTTTTT
cdr3_aa: CASSLGTAQFGEKLFF

clone_size: few
v_call: TRBV3-1
j_call: TRBJ1-4
d_call: -
cdr3_nt: TGTGCCAGCAGCCTCTCGGGCGCGGGGAAACTGTTTTTT
cdr3_aa: CASSLSGAGKLFF

clone_size: many
v_call: TRBV7-2
j_call: TRBJ2-3
d_call: -
cdr3_nt: TGTGCCAGCAGCTCCCGCCGGGCTCGACCAGATACGCAGTATTTT
cdr3_aa: CASSSRRARPDTQYF

clone_size: -
v_call: TRBV28
j_call: TRBJ1-1
d_call: -
cdr3_nt: TGTGCCAGCGGCCCCCACGACCACACTGAAGCTTTCTTT
cdr3_aa: CASGPHDHTEAFF

clone_size: few
v_call: TRBV7-9
j_call: TRBJ1-1
d_call: -
cdr3_nt: TGTGCCAGCAGCTTGGACTCAGTGAACACTGAAGCTTTCTTT
cdr3_aa: CASSLDSVNTEAFF

clone_size: many
v_call: TRBV12-3/TRBV12-4
j_call: TRBJ2-1
d_call: -
cdr3_nt: TGTGCCAGCAGTTTAGCGGGAGGTTCACATGAGCAGTTCTTC
cdr3_aa: CASSLAGGSHEQFF

clone_size: few
v_call: TRBV30
j_call: TRBJ1-1
d_call: -
cdr3_nt: TGTGCCTGGAGTGTACTGGGGAGCACTGAAGCTTTCTTT
cdr3_aa: CAWSVLGSTEAFF

clone_size: many
v_call: TRBV6-1
j_call: TRBJ2-1
d_call: -
cdr3_nt: TGTGCCAGCAGGGGACTCCAACTCTACTACAATGAGCAGTTCTTC
cdr3_aa: CASRGLQLYYNEQFF

clone_size: -
v_call: TRBV6-1
j_call: TRBJ1-2
d_call: -
cdr3_nt: TGTGCCAGCAGTGCAACCCCCGACAGTTATGGCTACACCTTC
cdr3_aa: CASSATPDSYGYTF

clone_size: many
v_call: TRBV7-3
j_call: TRBJ2-1
d_call: -
cdr3_nt: TGTGCCAGCAGCCGGGACTCAAGCCATGAGCAGTTCTTC
cdr3_aa: CASSRDSSHEQFF

clone_size: -
v_call: TRBV4-2
j_call: TRBJ2-7
d_call: TRBD2
cdr3_nt: TGTGCCAGCAGCCAAGATTTTCTGGCGGGAGCCTCCTACGAGCAGTACTTC
cdr3_aa: CASSQDFLAGASYEQYF

clone_size: many
v_call: TRBV2
j_call: TRBJ1-1
d_call: -
cdr3_nt: TGTGCCAGCAGTGAACTGGGTCTGAACACTGAAGCTTTCTTT
cdr3_aa: CASSELGLNTEAFF

clone_size: many
v_call: TRBV7-9
j_call: TRBJ2-5
d_call: TRBD2
cdr3_nt: TGTGCCAGCAGCTTAGGCTTGGCTAGCGGGGAAGAGACCCAGTACTTC
cdr3_aa: CASSLGLASGEETQYF

clone_size: many
v_call: TRBV27
j_call: TRBJ2-2
d_call: -
cdr3_nt: TGTGCCAGCAGTTTGTGGGGGCCTAACGGGGAGCTGTTTTTT
cdr3_aa: CASSLWGPNGELFF

clone_size: many
v_call: TRBV7-9
j_call: TRBJ1-4
d_call: -
cdr3_nt: TGTGCCAGCAGCCCCGTAGCTAATGAAAAACTGTTTTTT
cdr3_aa: CASSPVANEKLFF

clone_size: many
v_call: TRBV7-2
j_call: TRBJ1-1
d_call: TRBD1
cdr3_nt: TGTGCCAGCAGTACCCGACAGGGGGCTTCTTTCTTT
cdr3_aa: CASSTRQGASFF

clone_size: many
v_call: TRBV7-3
j_call: TRBJ2-2
d_call: -
cdr3_nt: TGTGCCAGCAGCTTACTCGGATCCGGGGAGCTGTTTTTT
cdr3_aa: CASSLLGSGELFF

clone_size: many
v_call: TRBV30
j_call: TRBJ1-1
d_call: TRBD1
cdr3_nt: TGTGCCTGGGGGGACAGTGCCACTGAAGCTTTCTTT
cdr3_aa: CAWGDSATEAFF

clone_size: many
v_call: TRBV2
j_call: TRBJ2-5
d_call: TRBD2
cdr3_nt: TGTGCCAGCTCCCGGAGGGCTAGCGGGAAAGAGACCCAGTACTTC
cdr3_aa: CASSRRASGKETQYF

clone_size: many
v_call: TRBV7-2
j_call: TRBJ2-1
d_call: -
cdr3_nt: TGTGCCAGCAGTTCTGGGGCATTCAATGAGCAGTTCTTC
cdr3_aa: CASSSGAFNEQFF

clone_size: -
v_call: TRBV13
j_call: TRBJ2-1
d_call: TRBD2
cdr3_nt: TGTGCCAGCAGCGCATCGCCGGGACTAGCAGTCCATGAGCAGTTCTTC
cdr3_aa: CASSASPGLAVHEQFF

clone_size: many
v_call: TRBV27
j_call: TRBJ1-4
d_call: -
cdr3_nt: TGTGCCAGCACTCTTAGAGGGGGTGTTGAAAAACTGTTTTTT
cdr3_aa: CASTLRGGVEKLFF

clone_size: many
v_call: TRBV28
j_call: TRBJ2-7
d_call: -
cdr3_nt: TGTGCCAGCAGGAACGCCGGGCCTCGCTTTAGGGACGAGCAGTACTTC
cdr3_aa: CASRNAGPRFRDEQYF

clone_size: many
v_call: TRBV2
j_call: TRBJ1-1
d_call: -
cdr3_nt: TGTGCCAGCAGTGATCCCGGTGGCGAGGGCACTGAAGCTTTCTTT
cdr3_aa: CASSDPGGEGTEAFF

clone_size: -
v_call: TRBV27
j_call: TRBJ2-2
d_call: -
cdr3_nt: TGTGCCAGCAGTTCCCGGGGTCTAGGGGAGCTGTTTTTT
cdr3_aa: CASSSRGLGELFF

clone_size: -
v_call: TRBV4-3
j_call: TRBJ1-2
d_call: -
cdr3_nt: TGCGCCAGCAGCCAGGCTAGTGGGGTCAACTATGGCTACACCTTC
cdr3_aa: CASSQASGVNYGYTF

clone_size: many
v_call: TRBV9
j_call: TRBJ2-5
d_call: -
cdr3_nt: TGTGCCAGCAGCGTATATCCGGGAGAGACCCAGTACTTC
cdr3_aa: CASSVYPGETQYF

clone_size: -
v_call: TRBV19
j_call: TRBJ2-6
d_call: -
cdr3_nt: TGTGCCAGTAGGGCGGTCGGGGCCAACGTCCTGACTTTC
cdr3_aa: CASRAVGANVLTF

clone_size: -
v_call: TRBV6-5
j_call: TRBJ1-2
d_call: -
cdr3_nt: TGTGCCAGCAGCTACTATGTGGGTTATGGCTACACCTTC
cdr3_aa: CASSYYVGYGYTF

clone_size: few
v_call: TRBV30
j_call: TRBJ1-6
d_call: -
cdr3_nt: TGTGCCTGGACCACTACTTATAATTCACCCCTCCACTTT
cdr3_aa: CAWTTTYNSPLHF

clone_size: many
v_call: TRBV6-1
j_call: TRBJ1-2
d_call: -
cdr3_nt: TGTGCCAGCAGTGAAGAGTTCGCGACAAGGGATGGCTACACCTTC
cdr3_aa: CASSEEFATRDGYTF

clone_size: -
v_call: TRBV10-3
j_call: TRBJ2-1
d_call: -
cdr3_nt: TGTGCCATCAGTGCGAGGGATGGTTGGGAGTTCTTC
cdr3_aa: CAISARDGWEFF

clone_size: many
v_call: TRBV24-1
j_call: TRBJ2-1
d_call: -
cdr3_nt: TGTGCCACCAGTGAGAGGACATTCGGGCACAATGAGCAGTTCTTC
cdr3_aa: CATSERTFGHNEQFF

clone_size: -
v_call: TRBV6-1
j_call: TRBJ2-3
d_call: TRBD2
cdr3_nt: TGTGCCAGCAGTGAATTTCCTAGCGGGAGGGCCAGTCGCGGAGATACGCAGTATTTT
cdr3_aa: CASSEFPSGRASRGDTQYF

clone_size: -
v_call: TRBV28
j_call: TRBJ2-2
d_call: TRBD2
cdr3_nt: TGTGCCAGCAGTACTCGACTAGCGGGAGGTGCCGGGGAGCTGTTTTTT
cdr3_aa: CASSTRLAGGAGELFF

clone_size: many
v_call: TRBV27
j_call: TRBJ2-5
d_call: -
cdr3_nt: TGTGCCAGCAGTCGACACAGGGAATGGGGCCAAGAGACCCAGTACTTC
cdr3_aa: CASSRHREWGQETQYF

clone_size: -
v_call: TRBV29-1
j_call: TRBJ1-1
d_call: -
cdr3_nt: TGCAGCGTTGACACACAGGGCGCGAACACTGAAGCTTTCTTT
cdr3_aa: CSVDTQGANTEAFF

clone_size: many
v_call: TRBV2
j_call: TRBJ2-1
d_call: TRBD1
cdr3_nt: TGTGCCAGCACGGGACAGACCTACAATGAGCAGTTCTTC
cdr3_aa: CASTGQTYNEQFF

clone_size: many
v_call: TRBV28
j_call: TRBJ2-5
d_call: -
cdr3_nt: TGTGCCAGCAGTTTATATTCAGGGGAGATTGGGGAGACCCAGTACTTC
cdr3_aa: CASSLYSGEIGETQYF